These 15 T cell receptor beta chains share one sample of origin, sequenced in a study of blood T cell repertoires in COVID-19. Some clones are missing from TCRdb's copy, which holds only in-frame ones; the method was immunoSEQ multiplex PCR. The table lists tens of thousands of clones, 70% to 90% of them singletons. The material sequenced was peripheral blood. These TCRs come from a man aged 45-65 years with active COVID-19.

This chain joins TRBV7-3 and TRBJ2-5, with D possibly TRBD1 on 5 matching bases. The CDR3 is 13 amino acids. The germline V and J ends were trimmed by 6 bases and 2 bases, with 10 bases remaining between them. The V gene's germline CDR1 is SGHTA and CDR2 FQGTGA. The CDR3 loop reads CASSPRGQETQYF. CDR3 nucleotide sequence: TGTGCCAGCAGTCCAAGGGGACAAGAGACCCAGTACTTC.

The V call is TRBV5-5, the J call TRBJ1-2; TRBD1 matches 11 bases. Germline values: CDR1 SGHKS, CDR2 YYEKEE (reference sequence). This CDR3 has 14 residues. J was trimmed by 8 bases and V by 2 bases; bases with no gene match: 5. The CDR3 reads CASSFGQGAWGYTF. In DNA form, the CDR3 reads TGTGCCAGCAGCTTCGGACAGGGGGCCTGGGGCTACACCTTC.

V and J are TRBV10-3 and TRBJ2-3, with 11 nucleotides matching TRBD2. Germline lookup yields CDR1 ENHRY and CDR2 SYGVKD. The trim removed 4 bases at V and 6 bases at J, leaving 0 bases unmatched. The CDR3 totals 13 residues. CDR3 coding DNA: TGTGCCATCAGTGCTAGCGGGGGGGATACGCAGTATTTT. Amino acids: CAISASGGDTQYF.

The rearrangement joins TRBV3-1 (or the pseudogene TRBV3-2) to TRBJ1-3; D remains unclear. The CDR3 has 14 amino acids. V lost 0 bases and J 0 bases, leaving 3 bases between the germline ends. The germline gives CDR1 LGHDT, CDR2 YNNKEL (reference sequence). CDR3 sequence: CASSQDSSGNTIYF. The CDR3 nucleotides are TGTGCCAGCAGCCAAGATAGCTCTGGAAACACCATATATTTT.

The chain is built from TRBV11-2 and TRBJ1-4; 9 bases align to TRBD1. The ends lost 2 bases at V and 7 bases at J; junction bases unmatched: 8. CDR3 size: 16 residues. The germline V gene encodes CDR1 SGHAT and CDR2 FQNNGV. The CDR3 loop reads CASSLNRGLSSEKLFF. In DNA form, the CDR3 reads TGTGCCAGCAGCTTAAACAGGGGGCTTTCCTCTGAAAAACTGTTTTTT.

Comments on this clone: At one boundary the junction diverges from the germline segment, which might be a read error. CDR3 in amino acids: CASSRSGSSHEQYF. DNA of the CDR3: TGTGCCAGCAGTCGCAGCGGGAGCTCCCACGAGCAGTACTTC. The chain uses TRBV28 and TRBJ2-7; 8 bases align to TRBD2. The CDR3 is 14 residues long. Germline loops: CDR1 MDHEN, CDR2 SYDVKM.

The chain recombines TRBV7-2 with TRBJ2-3, with TRBD1 matching over 9 bases. The CDR3 has 16 amino acids. CDR1 and CDR2 (germline): SGHTA, FQGNSA. V lost 6 bases to trimming and J lost 1 base; unmatched junction nucleotides: 8. CDR3 DNA: TGTGCCAGCAGACCACCCGGACAGGGGCGCACAGATACGCAGTATTTT. It specifies CASRPPGQGRTDTQYF.

The V and J genes are TRBV27 and TRBJ2-3, with D hard to call. The V gene lost 3 bases and the J gene lost 2 bases, with 12 bases spanning the gap. CDR1 and CDR2 (germline): MNHEY, SMNVEV (reference sequence). The CDR3 sequence is 15 residues long. The CDR3 region is CASSLRFANTDTQYF. The CDR3 coding sequence is TGTGCCAGCAGTTTGAGGTTCGCCAACACAGATACGCAGTATTTT.

The rearrangement links TRBV5-1 to TRBJ1-2, with TRBD1 identical over 7 bases. Per germline, CDR1 SGHRS and CDR2 YFSETQ. Trimming took 1 base from V and 7 from J; bases not matched to a gene: 7. CDR3 length: 14 residues. The CDR3, as DNA: TGCGCCAGCAGCTTGTTAGAGGGGGCAGGTGGCTACACCTTC. Encoded protein: CASSLLEGAGGYTF.

The chain links TRBV23-1 to TRBJ1-1, with a possible D match to TRBD1 (5 bases). TRBV23-1 belongs to the ORF category, with a function that is uncertain. The CDR3 totals 14 residues. V shed 0 bases and J shed 6 bases, with 11 bases lying between them. The CDR3 DNA follows: TGCGCCAGCAGTCAATCGGGAGGGGACGCTGAAGCTTTCTTT. This sequence encodes CASSQSGGDAEAFF.

CDR3 in DNA: TGTGCCAGCAGCTTAAGCCGCACAAACAATGAGCAGTTCTTC. Amino acids: CASSLSRTNNEQFF. The chain employs TRBV7-3 and TRBJ2-1; D unresolved. Germline CDR1 is SGHTA and CDR2 is FQGTGA. V dropped 1 base and J dropped 5 bases, with 9 bases sitting between them. The CDR3 contains 14 residues.

The chain couples TRBV9 to TRBJ1-2; D perhaps matches TRBD1 (6 bases). CDR1 and CDR2 (germline): SGDLS, YYNGEE. Trimming shortened V by 4 bases and J by 5 bases, and 21 bases separated the two germline ends. The CDR3 totals 16 residues. For the CDR3, the DNA is TGTGCCAGCAGCCCGAGAGGACTGGGACAACAATATGGCTACACCTTC. Translating it yields CASSPRGLGQQYGYTF.

This chain links TRBV19 with TRBJ1-2, with TRBD1 as a possible D gene (5 bases). Germline-derived CDR1 and CDR2 are LNHDA and SQIVND (reference sequence). Trimming took off 3 bases at V and 5 bases at J, with 10 bases between the two ends. The CDR3 sequence is 13 residues long. CDR3 sequence: CASSIETAYGYTF. DNA of the CDR3: TGTGCCAGTAGTATTGAGACAGCATATGGCTACACCTTC.

This clone was seen a few times. The genes are TRBV7-9 and TRBJ1-5; D not resolved. Germline V gives CDR1 SEHNR, CDR2 FQNEAQ (reference sequence). Trimming shortened V by 3 bases and J by 10 bases, and 10 bases separated the two germline ends. The CDR3 has 12 amino acids. The CDR3 DNA is TGTGCCAGCAGCTTCTCTAATGGTCCCCAGCATTTT. Its protein product is CASSFSNGPQHF.

The gene calls are TRBV7-9 and TRBJ1-2; TRBD1 aligns across 9 bases. Germline V gene sequence: CDR1 SEHNR, CDR2 FQNEAQ (reference sequence). This CDR3 region has 17 residues. J gave up 1 base and V 3 bases, and 9 bases lay outside the gene matches. CDR3 sequence: CASSLGTGRLVNYGYTF. The CDR3 nucleotides are TGTGCCAGCAGCTTGGGGACAGGGAGACTAGTTAACTATGGCTACACCTTC.